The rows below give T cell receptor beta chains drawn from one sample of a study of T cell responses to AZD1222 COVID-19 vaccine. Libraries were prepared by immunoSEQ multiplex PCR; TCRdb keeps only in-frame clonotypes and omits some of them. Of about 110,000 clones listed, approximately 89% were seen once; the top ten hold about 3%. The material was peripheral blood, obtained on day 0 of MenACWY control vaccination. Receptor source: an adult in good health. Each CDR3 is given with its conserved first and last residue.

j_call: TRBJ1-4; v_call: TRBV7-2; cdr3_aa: CASSQYGGEKLFF
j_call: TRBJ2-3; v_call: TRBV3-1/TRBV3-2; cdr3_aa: CASSQDRARSVDTQYF
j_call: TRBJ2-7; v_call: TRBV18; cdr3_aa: CASSLGQVLGEQYF
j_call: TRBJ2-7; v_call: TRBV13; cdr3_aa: CASSSNPGQGAGEQYF
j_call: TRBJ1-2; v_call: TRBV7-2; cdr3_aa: CASSWLAATDPNPTF
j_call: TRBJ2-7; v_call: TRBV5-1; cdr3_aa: CASSLSPGRSYEQYF
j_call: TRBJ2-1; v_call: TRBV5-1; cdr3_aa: CASSRGGANNEQFF
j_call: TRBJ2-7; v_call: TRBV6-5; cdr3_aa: CASSPNGQSYEQYF
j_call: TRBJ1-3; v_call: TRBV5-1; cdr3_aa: CASSFGDRDGNTIYF
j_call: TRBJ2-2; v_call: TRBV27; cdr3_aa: CASSPGWDTGELFF
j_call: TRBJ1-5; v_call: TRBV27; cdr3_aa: CASSLSRGQGGNQPQHF
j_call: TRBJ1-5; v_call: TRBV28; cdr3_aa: CASSLGQPQHF
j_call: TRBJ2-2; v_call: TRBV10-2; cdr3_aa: CASSWTSLFSRELFF
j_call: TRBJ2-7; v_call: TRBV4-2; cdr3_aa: CASSHMTGGEQYF
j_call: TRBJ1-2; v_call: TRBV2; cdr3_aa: CASSETGLGYGYTF
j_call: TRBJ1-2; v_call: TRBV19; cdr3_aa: CASTPVLGQANYGYTF
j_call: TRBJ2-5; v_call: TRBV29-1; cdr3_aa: CSGVRGPEETQYF
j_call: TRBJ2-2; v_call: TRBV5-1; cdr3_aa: CASSPEGRYTGELFF
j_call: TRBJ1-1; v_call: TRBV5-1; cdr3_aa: CASSLVQAFGTEAFF
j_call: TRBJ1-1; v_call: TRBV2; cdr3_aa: CASSGRGVTEAFF
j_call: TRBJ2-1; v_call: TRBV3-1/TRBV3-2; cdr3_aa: CASSQASSGGGEQFF
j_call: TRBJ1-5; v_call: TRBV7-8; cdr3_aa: CASSSQGVQPQHF
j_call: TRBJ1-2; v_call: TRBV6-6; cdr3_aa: CASSFPREGGYGYTF